Shown below are 5 T cell receptor beta chains from a single sample sequenced in a study of CD8 T cells in Susac syndrome (dated 2019 in TCRdb). Library prep was done by the immunoSEQ multiplex PCR assay. RNA was extracted using the RNeasy kit, and roughly 0.5 to 1 ug of the RNA was reverse transcribed with random hexamers. TCRdb redid the processing of the public reads, applying fastp at Q25 and MiXCR, and retained in-frame beta chains. One record per CDR3 amino acid sequence lists the most common genes and DNA. This sample comprises 100,000 to 150,000 distinct CDR3 sequences, about 96% of them detected only once. More than 0.09% of the sample rests with the top ten. The sequenced material came from CD4+ T cells from PBMCs. Source of these receptors: a human donor in good health.

The chain uses TRBV13 and TRBJ1-2; weak D call: TRBD1 (6 bases). V gave up 5 bases and J gave up 8 bases, with 21 bases separating them. The CDR3 totals 15 residues. The germline V gene has CDR1 PRHDT and CDR2 FYEKMQ (reference sequence). CDR3 residues: CASSPGQLPISGYTF. The CDR3 DNA sequence: TGTGCCAGCAGCCCCGGACAGCTGCCGATTTCGGGCTACACCTTC.

This sequence joins TRBV13 and TRBJ1-5; perhaps TRBD1 as D (6 bases). Trimming left V 4 bases short and J 0 bases short, with 16 bases between. There are 17 residues in the CDR3. Per the germline V gene, CDR1 is PRHDT and CDR2 is FYEKMQ (reference sequence). CDR3 sequence: CASSSTGRRYSNQPQHF. In DNA form, the CDR3 reads TGTGCCAGCAGCTCTACAGGGAGGCGGTATAGCAATCAGCCCCAGCATTTT.

The J gene is TRBJ2-7, the V gene TRBV12-3 or TRBV12-4; 9 bases fit TRBD1. The junction had 10 bases not matched to a gene; V was cut back by 7 bases and J by 3 bases. This CDR3 comprises 15 residues. The CDR3 region is CASTTQGAAFYEQYF. The CDR3 coding sequence is TGTGCCAGCACCACACAGGGGGCCGCCTTCTACGAGCAGTACTTC.

The CDR3 nucleotides are TGCAGCGCCCGGGGGGGGAACTACGAGCAGTACTTC. Protein product: CSARGGNYEQYF. The chain is built from TRBV29-1 and TRBJ2-7; TRBD2 aligns across 8 bases. Looked up from germline, CDR1 is SQVTM and CDR2 is ANQGSEA. CDR3 length: 12 amino acids. With V trimmed by 7 bases and J by 3 bases, 5 bases remained unmatched.

This sequence joins TRBV3-1 and TRBJ2-2; 10 bases map to TRBD2. This CDR3 has 15 amino acids. J was trimmed by 7 bases and V by 1 base; bases with no gene match: 3. From germline, CDR1 is LGHDT and CDR2 YNNKEL (reference sequence). Here the CDR3 reads CASSQALAGVGELFF. The DNA for the CDR3 is TGTGCCAGCAGCCAAGCCCTAGCGGGAGTCGGGGAGCTGTTTTTT.